Presented here are 21 T cell receptor beta chains from one specimen sequenced in a study of vaccination effects on CD4 cells after COVID-19. These receptors have no identified antigens. Cultured cells yielded isolated CD4+ T cells after less than 11 days. Method: immunoSEQ multiplex PCR; TCRdb's copy keeps in-frame clones and lacks some. The table records some 23,000 clones, nearly 75% of them present only once. The starting material was CD4+ T cells from PBMCs cultured without peptide, obtained before COVID-19 vaccination. The receptors come from a human donor who received a COVID-19 vaccine.

This clone was observed a single time. The genes are TRBV4-3 and TRBJ1-2; D is ambiguous. The V gene's germline CDR1 is LGHNA and CDR2 YSLEER. This CDR3 spans 13 amino acids. V was clipped by 0 bases and J by 4 bases, with 6 bases between them. The CDR3 region has the DNA TGCGCCAGCAGCCAAGACAGAAGCTATGGCTACACCTTC. Residues: CASSQDRSYGYTF.

The chain recombines TRBV7-9 with TRBJ1-1, with 9 bases lining up with TRBD1. Trimming removed 5 bases from V and 11 bases from J; junction bases left unmatched: 9. The CDR3 is 13 amino acids. CDR1 and CDR2 (germline): SEHNR, FQNEAQ (reference sequence). CDR3 DNA sequence: TGTGCCAGCAGCCGATTGGGACAGGGTCGGGCTTTCTTT. Translating it yields CASSRLGQGRAFF.

The V and J genes are TRBV23-1 and TRBJ1-2, with TRBD1 as a possible D gene (5 bases). TRBV23-1 is known as an ORF, though its function is uncertain. The CDR3 runs 14 residues. V was shortened by 6 bases and J by 2 bases, with 13 bases between the two germline ends. The CDR3 reads CASRFRDLNYGYTF. CDR3 coding DNA: TGCGCCAGCAGGTTCAGGGATTTGAACTATGGCTACACCTTC.

V usage is TRBV9 and J usage is TRBJ1-3; 8 nucleotides align to TRBD1. Trimming removed 0 bases from V and 3 bases from J; junction bases left unmatched: 8. The germline V gene encodes CDR1 SGDLS and CDR2 YYNGEE. CDR3 length equals 17 residues. Here the CDR3 reads CASSVATGGTGGNTIYF. Here the CDR3 DNA reads TGTGCCAGCAGCGTAGCTACTGGGGGGACAGGTGGAAACACCATATATTTT.

This clone occurred a few times. The chain joins TRBV29-1 to TRBJ1-1; D is perhaps TRBD1 (5 bases). Germline V gene sequence: CDR1 SQVTM, CDR2 ANQGSEA. With 2 bases removed from V and 0 bases from J, the gap between germline ends came to 7 bases. CDR3 length: 13 residues. CDR3 residues: CSVERTMNTEAFF. The DNA of the CDR3 is TGCAGCGTTGAAAGGACAATGAACACTGAAGCTTTCTTT.

This chain uses TRBV12-3 or TRBV12-4 with TRBJ2-7; tentatively, D is TRBD1 (6 bases). The length of the CDR3 is 12 residues. V lost 6 bases, J lost 5 bases, and 11 bases lay in between. This CDR3 is CASRAGTNEQYF. The CDR3, as DNA: TGTGCCAGCAGGGCCGGGACAAACGAGCAGTACTTC.

This chain uses TRBV11-2 with TRBJ2-1; TRBD2 aligns across 8 bases. This CDR3 has 17 residues. CDR1 is SGHAT, CDR2 FQNNGV, per germline. The junction had 8 bases not matched to a gene; V was cut back by 0 bases and J by 4 bases. The CDR3 spells CASSLDPSGGTYNEQFF. Here the CDR3 DNA reads TGTGCCAGCAGCTTAGATCCCTCGGGAGGGACATACAATGAGCAGTTCTTC.

This clone appeared a single time. The V and J genes are TRBV7-2 and TRBJ2-5; a weak D match, TRBD1 (6 bases). Germline V gene sequence: CDR1 SGHTA, CDR2 FQGNSA. V gave up 1 base and J gave up 5 bases, with 11 bases separating them. The CDR3 is 14 amino acids. CDR3 region: CASSLDRAAETQYF. DNA for the CDR3: TGTGCCAGCAGCTTAGACAGGGCGGCGGAGACCCAGTACTTC.

V gene TRBV28 combines with J gene TRBJ1-6; no definite D call. CDR3 size: 15 residues. Germline assignment: CDR1 MDHEN and CDR2 SYDVKM. V lost 5 bases and J lost 2, with 10 bases in between. The CDR3 region is CASSPPGTYNSPLHF. The DNA of the CDR3 is TGTGCCAGCAGTCCCCCGGGGACCTATAATTCACCCCTCCACTTT.

The V and J genes are TRBV10-3 and TRBJ2-7; 7 bases map to TRBD1. V was pared by 10 bases and J by 2 bases, with 11 bases of the junction left unmatched. Germline V lookup: CDR1 ENHRY, CDR2 SYGVKD. The CDR3 has 14 residues. The CDR3 loop is CATEPGQKTYEQYF. CDR3 nucleotides: TGTGCCACCGAACCGGGACAGAAGACCTACGAGCAGTACTTC.

The gene calls are TRBV11-2 and TRBJ2-5, with TRBD2 identical over 7 bases. After removal of 8 bases from V and 4 bases from J, the junction contained 16 bases not matched to a gene. The CDR3 length is 16 residues. In germline, CDR1 is SGHAT, CDR2 FQNNGV. In DNA, the CDR3 is TGTGCCAGCTCACAAGATGGCGGGTGGGGGGGAGAGACCCAGTACTTC. This translates into CASSQDGGWGGETQYF. Full variable domain (missing parts from reference TRBV11-2 and TRBJ2-5): EAGVAQSPRYKIIEKRQSVAFWCNPISGHATLYWYQQILGQGPKLLIQFQNNGVVDDSQLPKDRFSAERLKGVDSTLKIQPAKLEDSAVYLCASSQDGGWGGETQYFGPGTRLLVL.

This clone was detected only a few times. The chain joins TRBV4-3 to TRBJ2-7, with D perhaps TRBD2 (6 bases). Trimming took off 1 base at V and 0 bases at J, with 22 bases between the two ends. This CDR3 contains 19 residues. Germline CDR1 reads LGHNA; CDR2 reads YSLEER. The CDR3 loop is CASSQGILWRESPSYEQYF. The CDR3 nucleotides read TGCGCCAGCAGCCAAGGGATCCTCTGGAGGGAAAGCCCCTCCTACGAGCAGTACTTC.

The chain carries TRBV9 and TRBJ2-5, with D uncertain. Trimming removed 1 base at V and 5 bases at J, with 3 bases between. This CDR3 has 11 amino acids. The V gene's germline CDR1 is SGDLS and CDR2 YYNGEE. CDR3 protein: CASSVQETQYF. CDR3 DNA: TGTGCCAGCAGCGTACAGGAGACCCAGTACTTC.

The chain joins TRBV29-1 to TRBJ2-2; TRBD2 aligns across 7 bases. Germline-derived CDR1 and CDR2 are SQVTM and ANQGSEA. Unmatched junction bases numbered 3, after V lost 4 bases and J lost 1 base. The CDR3 totals 14 residues. CDR3 sequence (DNA): TGCAGCGTTGGATTAGCGGGGAACACCGGGGAGCTGTTTTTT. Amino acids: CSVGLAGNTGELFF.

The sample holds a few counts of this clone. The chain has TRBV3-1 (or the pseudogene TRBV3-2) and TRBJ1-1, with D maybe TRBD1 (5 bases). Germline loops: CDR1 LGHDT, CDR2 YNNKEL (reference sequence). V was pared by 0 bases and J by 4 bases, with 12 bases between. This CDR3 comprises 15 residues. The CDR3 DNA is TGTGCCAGCAGCCAAGACCCCGGGGGAGGCACTGAAGCTTTCTTT. This sequence encodes CASSQDPGGGTEAFF.

The genes are TRBV9 and TRBJ2-3; D unresolved. Trimming took 0 bases from V and 2 from J, leaving 7 bases between them. In germline, CDR1 is SGDLS, CDR2 YYNGEE. The CDR3 is 14 amino acids. CDR3 in amino acids: CASSVVAVTDTQYF. Written as DNA, the CDR3 is TGTGCCAGCAGCGTAGTGGCAGTCACAGATACGCAGTATTTT.

This clone was counted between two and nine times. The chain joins TRBV5-4 to TRBJ1-4; D possibly corresponds to TRBD1 (5 bases). CDR3 size: 12 residues. Germline CDR1 SGHNT, CDR2 YYREEE (reference sequence). Trimming removed 4 bases at V and 6 bases at J, with 7 bases between. The CDR3: CASSGGDEKLFF. Written as DNA, the CDR3 is TGTGCCAGCAGCGGAGGGGATGAAAAACTGTTTTTT.

The chain is built from TRBV3-1 (or the pseudogene TRBV3-2) and TRBJ1-1; D is uncertain. The CDR3 spans 10 residues. The V end lost 4 bases, the J end lost 11 bases, and 8 bases lay between the germline ends. Germline V gene lookup returns CDR1 LGHDT and CDR2 YNNKEL (reference sequence). CDR3 in amino acids: CASSPLPAFF. CDR3 DNA sequence: TGTGCCAGCAGCCCCCTTCCGGCTTTCTTT.

The rearrangement links TRBV29-1 to TRBJ1-1; possibly TRBD1 for D (6 bases). The CDR3 is 15 amino acids. Trimming took 5 bases from V and 3 from J, leaving 19 bases between them. The germline gives CDR1 SQVTM, CDR2 ANQGSEA. The CDR3 region has the DNA TGCAGCGTTAACGCTCCTCAGGGGTGGGACACTGAAGCTTTCTTT. Its translation is CSVNAPQGWDTEAFF.

This clone is labeled as medium-sized (0.01 to 0.1%). V and J are TRBV6-5 and TRBJ1-4; D not certain. The germline V gene encodes CDR1 MNHEY and CDR2 SVGAGI. Deletions cut 4 bases from V and 7 bases from J, with 10 bases between. The CDR3 contains 13 residues. The CDR3 bases are TGTGCCAGCAGTTTGTGGGAGGGTGAAAAACTGTTTTTT. This codes for CASSLWEGEKLFF.

V is TRBV7-8 and J is TRBJ2-3, with 8 positions matching TRBD2. This CDR3 has 14 amino acids. Losses at the gene ends were 4 bases for V and 5 bases for J; bases not matched to a gene: 5. Germline lookup yields CDR1 SGHVS and CDR2 FQNEAQ. The CDR3 DNA is TGTGCCAGCAGCTCGGGACTAGGTATAGATACGCAGTATTTT. It encodes CASSSGLGIDTQYF.